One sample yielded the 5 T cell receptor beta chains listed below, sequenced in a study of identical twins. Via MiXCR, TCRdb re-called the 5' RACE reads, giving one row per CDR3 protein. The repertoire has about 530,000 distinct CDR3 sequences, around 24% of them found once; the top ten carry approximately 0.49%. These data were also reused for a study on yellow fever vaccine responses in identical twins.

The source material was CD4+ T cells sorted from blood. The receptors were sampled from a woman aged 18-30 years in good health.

The CDR3 protein is CASSTATGINEQFF. CDR3 DNA: TGTGCCAGCAGTACCGCGACAGGGATCAATGAGCAGTTCTTC. The chain uses TRBV27 and TRBJ2-1, with TRBD1 matching 7 bases. Germline V gene sequence: CDR1 MNHEY, CDR2 SMNVEV (reference sequence). Trimming removed 5 bases from V and 6 bases from J; junction bases left unmatched: 7. The CDR3 is 14 residues long.

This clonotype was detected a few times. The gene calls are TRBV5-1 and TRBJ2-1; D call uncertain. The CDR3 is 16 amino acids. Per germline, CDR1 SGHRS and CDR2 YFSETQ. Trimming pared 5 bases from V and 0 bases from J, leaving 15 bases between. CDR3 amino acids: CASRLEDESSYNEQFF. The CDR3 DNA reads TGCGCCAGCAGATTAGAGGACGAAAGCTCCTACAATGAGCAGTTCTTC.

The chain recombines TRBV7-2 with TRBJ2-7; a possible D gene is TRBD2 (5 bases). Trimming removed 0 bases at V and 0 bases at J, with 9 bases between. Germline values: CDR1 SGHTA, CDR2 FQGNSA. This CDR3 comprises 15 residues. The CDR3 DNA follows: TGTGCCAGCAGCTTAGCCGGACTGAGCTCCTACGAGCAGTACTTC. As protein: CASSLAGLSSYEQYF.

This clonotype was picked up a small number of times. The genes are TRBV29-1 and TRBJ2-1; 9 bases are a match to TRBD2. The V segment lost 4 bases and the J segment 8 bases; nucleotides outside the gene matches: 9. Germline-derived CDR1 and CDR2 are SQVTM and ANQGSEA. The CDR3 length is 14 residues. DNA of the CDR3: TGCAGCGTTGGGGCTAGCGGGGCCGAAGATGAGCAGTTCTTC. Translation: CSVGASGAEDEQFF.

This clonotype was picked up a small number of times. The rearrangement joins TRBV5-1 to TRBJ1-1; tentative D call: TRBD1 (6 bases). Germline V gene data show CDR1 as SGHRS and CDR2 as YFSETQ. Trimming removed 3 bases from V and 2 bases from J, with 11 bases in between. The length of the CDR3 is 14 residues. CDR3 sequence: CASSWRDTNTEAFF. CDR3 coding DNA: TGCGCCAGCAGCTGGAGGGACACCAACACTGAAGCTTTCTTT.